The T cell receptor (beta chain) under discussion was sequenced for a study of blood T cell repertoires in COVID-19. Study context: Donors in the United States, Italy and Spain gave samples during acute or convalescent COVID-19.

The ends were cut back, 5 bases at V and 8 bases at J, with 17 bases in the middle. Germline V CDR1 and CDR2: SGHAT, FQDESV (reference sequence). The CDR3 runs 14 residues. The protocol was immunoSEQ multiplex PCR, while the TCRdb copy is restricted to in-frame clones and leaves out a portion. Seen here are approximately 70,000 clones, 80% to 95% observed once, and the top ten hold around 5%. J is TRBJ2-3 and V is TRBV11-1, with D possibly matching TRBD2 (6 bases). Sequences were obtained from peripheral blood. The origin of this receptor is a woman aged 55 to 70 with active COVID-19. The CDR3 sequence: CASSLRGDSVTQYF. The DNA for the CDR3 is TGTGCCAGCAGCCTACGCGGGGACTCCGTTACGCAGTATTTT.